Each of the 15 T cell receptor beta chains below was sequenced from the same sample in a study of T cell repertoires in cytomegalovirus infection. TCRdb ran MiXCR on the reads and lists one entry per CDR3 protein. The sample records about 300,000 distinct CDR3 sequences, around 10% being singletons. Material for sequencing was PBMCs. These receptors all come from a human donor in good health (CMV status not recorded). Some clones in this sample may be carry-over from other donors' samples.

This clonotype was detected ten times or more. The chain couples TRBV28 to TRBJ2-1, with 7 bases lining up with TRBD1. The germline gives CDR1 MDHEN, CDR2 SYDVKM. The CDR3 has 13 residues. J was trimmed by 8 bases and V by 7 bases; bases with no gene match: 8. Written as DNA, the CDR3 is TGTGCCAGCATCTCCTTACAGGGGTATGAGCAGTTCTTC. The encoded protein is CASISLQGYEQFF. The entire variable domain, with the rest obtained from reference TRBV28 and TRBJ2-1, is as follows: DVKVTQSSRYLVKRTGEKVFLECVQDMDHENMFWYRQDPGLGLRLIYFSYDVKMKEKGDIPEGYSVSREKKERFSLILESASTNQTSMYLCASISLQGYEQFFGPGTRLTVL.

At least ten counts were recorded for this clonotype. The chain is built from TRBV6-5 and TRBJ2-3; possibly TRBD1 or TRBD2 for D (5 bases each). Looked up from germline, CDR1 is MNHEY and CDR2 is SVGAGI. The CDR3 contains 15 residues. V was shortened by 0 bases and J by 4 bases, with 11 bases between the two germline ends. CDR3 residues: CASSYSDKRADTQYF. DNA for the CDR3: TGTGCCAGCAGTTACTCGGACAAGAGGGCAGATACGCAGTATTTT.

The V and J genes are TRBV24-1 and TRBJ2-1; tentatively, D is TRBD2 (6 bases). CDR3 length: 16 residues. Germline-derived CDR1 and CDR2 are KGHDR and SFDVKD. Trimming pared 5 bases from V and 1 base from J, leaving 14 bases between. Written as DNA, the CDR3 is TGTGCCACCAGTGTGACGGCAGGGAGGTCCTACAATGAGCAGTTCTTC. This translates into CATSVTAGRSYNEQFF.

This CDR3 is CASSQQGLALGSEETQYF. The CDR3 DNA reads TGTGCCAGCAGCCAACAAGGACTCGCGTTGGGGTCAGAAGAGACCCAGTACTTC. V and J are TRBV5-4 and TRBJ2-5; D might be TRBD2 (5 bases). Trimming shortened V by 4 bases and J by 3 bases, and 25 bases separated the two germline ends. This CDR3 is 18 amino acids long. Germline V gene lookup returns CDR1 SGHNT and CDR2 YYREEE (reference sequence).

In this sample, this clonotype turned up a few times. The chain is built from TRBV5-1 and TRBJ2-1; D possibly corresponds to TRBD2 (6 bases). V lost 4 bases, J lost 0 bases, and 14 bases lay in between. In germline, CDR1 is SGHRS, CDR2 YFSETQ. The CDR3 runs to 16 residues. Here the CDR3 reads CASSGGLQSSYNEQFF. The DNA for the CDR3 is TGCGCCAGCAGCGGGGGACTCCAGAGCTCCTACAATGAGCAGTTCTTC. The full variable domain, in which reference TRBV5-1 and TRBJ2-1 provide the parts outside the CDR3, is KAGVTQTPRYLIKTRGQQVTLSCSPISGHRSVSWYQQTPGQGLQFLFEYFSETQRNKGNFPGRFSGRQFSNSRSEMNVSTLELGDSALYLCASSGGLQSSYNEQFFGPGTRLTVL.

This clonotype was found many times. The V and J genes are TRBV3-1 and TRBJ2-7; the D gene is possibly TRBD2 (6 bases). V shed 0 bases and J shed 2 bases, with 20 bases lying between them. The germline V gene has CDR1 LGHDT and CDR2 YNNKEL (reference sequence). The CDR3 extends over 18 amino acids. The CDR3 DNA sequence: TGTGCCAGCAGCCAAGATTGGGGAGCGGGCCGAGGTACCTACGAGCAGTACTTC. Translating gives CASSQDWGAGRGTYEQYF.

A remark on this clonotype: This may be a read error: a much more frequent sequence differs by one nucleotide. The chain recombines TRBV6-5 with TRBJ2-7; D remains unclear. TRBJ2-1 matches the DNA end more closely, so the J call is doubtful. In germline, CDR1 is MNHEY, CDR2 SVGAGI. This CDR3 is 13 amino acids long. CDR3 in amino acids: CASSYSGGYEQFF. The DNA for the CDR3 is TGTGCCAGCAGTTACTCGGGCGGCTACGAGCAGTTCTTC.

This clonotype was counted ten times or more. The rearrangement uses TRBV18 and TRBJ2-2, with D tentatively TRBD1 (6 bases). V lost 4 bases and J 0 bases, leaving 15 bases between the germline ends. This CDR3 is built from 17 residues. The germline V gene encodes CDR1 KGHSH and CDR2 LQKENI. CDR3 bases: TGTGCCAGCTCACTTTCGACAGGATCGTCGAACACCGGGGAGCTGTTTTTT. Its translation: CASSLSTGSSNTGELFF.

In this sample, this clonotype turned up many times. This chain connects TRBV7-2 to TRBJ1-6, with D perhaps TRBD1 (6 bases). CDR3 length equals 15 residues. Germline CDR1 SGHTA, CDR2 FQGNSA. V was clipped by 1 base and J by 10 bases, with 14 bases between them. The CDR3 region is CASSLEARGDSPLHF. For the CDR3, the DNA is TGTGCCAGCAGCTTAGAGGCCAGGGGAGACTCACCCCTCCACTTT.

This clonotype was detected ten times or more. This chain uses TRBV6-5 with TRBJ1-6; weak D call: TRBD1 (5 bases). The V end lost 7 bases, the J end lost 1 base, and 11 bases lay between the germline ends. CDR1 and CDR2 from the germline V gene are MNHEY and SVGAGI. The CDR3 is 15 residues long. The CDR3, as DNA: TGTGCCAGCATGGGGCCCGGGTCCTATAATTCACCCCTCCACTTT. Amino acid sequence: CASMGPGSYNSPLHF.

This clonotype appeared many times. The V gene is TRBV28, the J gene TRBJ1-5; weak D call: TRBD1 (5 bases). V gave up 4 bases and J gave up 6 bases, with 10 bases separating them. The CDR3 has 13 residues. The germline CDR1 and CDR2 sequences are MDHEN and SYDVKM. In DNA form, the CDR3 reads TGTGCCAGCAGTTCTGGAGGGGCTCAGCCCCAGCATTTT. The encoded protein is CASSSGGAQPQHF.

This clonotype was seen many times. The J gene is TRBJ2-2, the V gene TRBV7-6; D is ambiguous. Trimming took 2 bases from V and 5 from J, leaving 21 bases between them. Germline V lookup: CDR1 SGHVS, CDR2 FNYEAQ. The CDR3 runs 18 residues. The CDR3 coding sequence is TGTGCCAGCAGCTTAACCCCTCTTCTGAGAATAACGACCGGGGAGCTGTTTTTT. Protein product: CASSLTPLLRITTGELFF.

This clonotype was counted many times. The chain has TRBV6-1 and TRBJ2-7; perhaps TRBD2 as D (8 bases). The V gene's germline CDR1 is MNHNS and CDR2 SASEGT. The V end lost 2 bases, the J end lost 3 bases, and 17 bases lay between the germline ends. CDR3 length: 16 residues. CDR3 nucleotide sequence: TGTGCCAGCAGTGAAAATTCGGGGGGGACAGACTACGAGCAGTACGTC. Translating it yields CASSENSGGTDYEQYV.

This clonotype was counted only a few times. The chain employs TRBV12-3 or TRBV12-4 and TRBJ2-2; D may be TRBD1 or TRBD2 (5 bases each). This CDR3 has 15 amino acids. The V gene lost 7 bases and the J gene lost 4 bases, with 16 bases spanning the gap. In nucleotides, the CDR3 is TGTGCCAGCACCCGAGAGGCAGGGACCACCGGGGAGCTGTTTTTT. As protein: CASTREAGTTGELFF.

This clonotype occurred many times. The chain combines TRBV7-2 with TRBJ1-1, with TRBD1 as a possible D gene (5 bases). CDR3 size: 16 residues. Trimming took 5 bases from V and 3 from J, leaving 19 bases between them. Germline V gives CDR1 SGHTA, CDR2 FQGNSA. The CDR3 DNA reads TGTGCCAGCAGCATACCGGGACCGATAAGGGACACTGAAGCTTTCTTT. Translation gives CASSIPGPIRDTEAFF.